This T cell receptor (beta chain) was recorded in a study of beta chain features in type 1 diabetes. Turning to the study itself: No age, gender or cell yield differences were seen between patients and healthy donors.

This clone was seen only a few times. Its cognate antigen is unknown. Reverse transcribing all isolated RNA meant expressed TCRB transcripts were sequenced. Only in-frame clones appear in the TCRdb table, and some are missing; sequencing was by immunoSEQ multiplex PCR. The sample carries some 640,000 clones, 11% to 15% recorded once. General study findings and limits: Within the patient group, naive, central memory and Treg TCRB repertoires appeared more similar to each other than within healthy donors. Type 1 diabetes patients had TCRB CDR3s that were shorter (moderately but significantly so) in all four CD4+ subsets.

Each sorted population was over 95% pure. Sequencing input: naive CD4+ T cells from blood. This TCR was sampled from a man aged 18 to 29 with type 1 diabetes.

CDR3 protein: CAWSSQLAGDQAQYF. CDR3 nucleotide sequence: TGTGCCTGGAGTTCCCAGCTAGCGGGGGACCAGGCGCAGTATTTT. J is TRBJ2-3 and V is TRBV30, with 10 bases lining up with TRBD2. CDR3 length equals 15 residues. V lost 2 bases, J lost 10 bases, and 12 bases stayed unmatched. Germline CDR1 is GTSNPN and CDR2 is SVGIG (reference sequence).